This is a list of T cell receptor beta chains from one sample in a study of OX40 agonist ivuxolimab in advanced cancers. TCRdb's copy holds only in-frame clones and misses some; the assay was immunoSEQ multiplex PCR. Of roughly 100,000 clones in the sample, around 87% are singletons; the top ten hold roughly 0.17%. The sample in question was CD4+ or CD8+ T cells sorted from blood, obtained in a trial of the OX40 agonist ivuxolimab. These TCRs come from an adult with an advanced solid tumor such as melanoma, head and neck, liver or kidney cancer. CDR3s include the opening cysteine and the closing phenylalanine or tryptophan. Each record gives: CDR3 DNA, CDR3 protein, D gene, CDR3 length, V gene, J gene, clone size. The D gene is left open where the match is weak. Only part of the rows carry a size: once, few, many, or a class if the clone is expanded.

TGTGCCAGCACCTTGGGAAGGACAGGCGGTGGCTACACCTTC	CASTLGRTGGGYTF	TRBD1	14	TRBV5-8	TRBJ1-2	once
TGTGCCAGCTCAGCAAACGGGAGCCCCAATGAGCAGTTCTTC	CASSANGSPNEQFF	NA	14	TRBV18	TRBJ2-1	NA
TGTGCCAGCAGCTTAGGGAACACAGATACGCAGTATTTT	CASSLGNTDTQYF	NA	13	TRBV6-4	TRBJ2-3	once
TGTGCCAGTAGTTTCAGCCCTTTCGCGTCGGGATACAATGAGCAGTTCTTC	CASSFSPFASGYNEQFF	NA	17	TRBV19	TRBJ2-1	NA
TGTGCCAGCAGCCGGACAGGGGGCGGAGGCTACACCTTC	CASSRTGGGGYTF	TRBD1	13	TRBV6-5	TRBJ1-2	NA
TGTGCCATCAGTGAGTCAGGCAGGTCGGGGGGTGAGCAGTTCTTC	CAISESGRSGGEQFF	TRBD2	15	TRBV10-3	TRBJ2-1	NA
TGTGCCAGCAGTTACTCTTCCAGCCAGGGCGGGGAGCTGTTTTTT	CASSYSSSQGGELFF	NA	15	TRBV6-6	TRBJ2-2	NA
TGTGCCGCCACGGGACTAGCGGGAGGTCAATCCACCGGGGAGCTGTTTTTT	CAATGLAGGQSTGELFF	TRBD2	17	TRBV28	TRBJ2-2	once
TGTGCCAGCAACAGGGGTCCCTCCTATAATTCACCCCTCCACTTT	CASNRGPSYNSPLHF	TRBD1	15	TRBV19	TRBJ1-6	NA
TGTGCCATCAGTGGGGTGGGACAGGACATTCAGTACTTC	CAISGVGQDIQYF	TRBD1	13	TRBV10-3	TRBJ2-4	NA
TGTGCCAGCAGCCCGTGGGGGCGTGGCTACACCTTC	CASSPWGRGYTF	NA	12	TRBV28	TRBJ1-2	once